The T cell receptor beta chain under discussion was sequenced for a study of PD-1 blockade in classical Hodgkin lymphoma. Notes on the study in general: Possibly reflecting disease activity or prior therapy, repertoire differences have causes that remain undefined. It was among complete responders that baseline diversity resembled that of newly diagnosed patients. By cycle point C4D1, TCR diversity had risen significantly in CD4+ cells (but not CD8+ cells).

Germline lookup yields CDR1 WNHNN and CDR2 SYGVQD (reference sequence). V gave up 4 bases and J gave up 3 bases, with 10 bases separating them. The CDR3 runs 14 residues. As concerns this clone: Antigen unknown.

Each patient experienced a relapse that followed autologous stem cell transplantation, and brentuximab vedotin exposure varied. Under best response, outcomes were complete response, partial response or progressive disease. TCRdb keeps only in-frame clones here, not all; method: immunoSEQ multiplex PCR. Among almost 100,000 clones listed, approximately 92% were seen once. This sequence originates from a human donor with classical Hodgkin lymphoma. This chain joins TRBV10-1 and TRBJ2-1; D may be TRBD1 (6 bases). Source: peripheral blood mononuclear cells (PBMCs), taken at baseline. The CDR3 protein is CASSGQVDYNEQFF. Here the CDR3 DNA reads TGCGCCAGCAGTGGACAGGTGGACTACAATGAGCAGTTCTTC.